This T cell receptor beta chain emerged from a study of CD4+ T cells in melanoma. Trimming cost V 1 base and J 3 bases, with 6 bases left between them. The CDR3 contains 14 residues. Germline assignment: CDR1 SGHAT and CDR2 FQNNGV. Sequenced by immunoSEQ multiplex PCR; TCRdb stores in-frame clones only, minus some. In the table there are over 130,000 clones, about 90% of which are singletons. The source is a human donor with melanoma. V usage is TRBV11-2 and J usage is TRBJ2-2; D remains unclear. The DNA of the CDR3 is TGTGCCAGCAGCTTAGGACTGGACACCGGGGAGCTGTTTTTT. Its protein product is CASSLGLDTGELFF.